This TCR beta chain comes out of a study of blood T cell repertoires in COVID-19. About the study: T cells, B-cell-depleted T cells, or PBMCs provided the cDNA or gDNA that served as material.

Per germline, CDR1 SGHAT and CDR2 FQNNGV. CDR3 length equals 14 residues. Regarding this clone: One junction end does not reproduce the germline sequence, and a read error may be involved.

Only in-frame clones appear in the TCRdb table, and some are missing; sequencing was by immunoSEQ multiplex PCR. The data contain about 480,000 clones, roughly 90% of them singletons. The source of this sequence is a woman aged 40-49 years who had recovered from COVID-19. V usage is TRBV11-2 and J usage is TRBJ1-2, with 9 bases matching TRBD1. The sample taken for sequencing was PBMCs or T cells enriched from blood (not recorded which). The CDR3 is CASSVDRGVYGYTF. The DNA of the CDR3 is TGTGCCAGCAGCGTAGACAGGGGGGTTTATGGCTACACCTTC.